A selection of T cell receptor beta chains follows, all from one sample in a study of long-term antiretroviral therapy in people with HIV. Profiling relied on immunoSEQ multiplex PCR, and the TCRdb table lists in-frame clones only, not all of them. The table records 23,000 or so clones, 80% to 85% of them present only once. Sequences were derived from unsorted PBMCs, sampled 0.4 years after starting antiretroviral therapy. The receptors here all came from a man aged 50 to 60 with HIV. The CDR3 runs from the conserved cysteine through the conserved F or W. Each record gives: clone size, V gene, CDR3 protein. The listing skips clone size in some rows; elsewhere it reads once, few, many or a size class.

clone size: -
V gene: TRBV10-3
CDR3 protein: CAITGDSNSPLHF

clone size: few
V gene: TRBV11-3
CDR3 protein: CASSFGTSGAGAGELFF

clone size: -
V gene: TRBV30
CDR3 protein: CAWRGELSSYNSPLHF

clone size: -
V gene: TRBV21-1
CDR3 protein: CASRGEAKSPYEQYF

clone size: few
V gene: TRBV19
CDR3 protein: CASMGDFSFPRSEAFF

clone size: -
V gene: TRBV27
CDR3 protein: CASGPPGTRGTDTQYF

clone size: -
V gene: TRBV5-1
CDR3 protein: CASSLVPGSTDTQYF

clone size: -
V gene: TRBV9
CDR3 protein: CASSQNGASGNEQFF

clone size: -
V gene: TRBV19
CDR3 protein: CASSTRQGGTEAFF

clone size: -
V gene: TRBV13
CDR3 protein: CASRILDRGSTEAFF

clone size: -
V gene: TRBV28
CDR3 protein: CASTGQGANYGYTF

clone size: -
V gene: TRBV30
CDR3 protein: CAWSRDRSGQPQHF

clone size: -
V gene: TRBV6-1
CDR3 protein: CASSAREKGNTIYF

clone size: -
V gene: TRBV7-3
CDR3 protein: CASSSDRALAGELFF

clone size: -
V gene: TRBV27
CDR3 protein: CASRGPYNSPLHF

clone size: once
V gene: TRBV7-2
CDR3 protein: CASSSPQRHLFF

clone size: -
V gene: TRBV5-1
CDR3 protein: CASSLGSRRGNYGYTF

clone size: -
V gene: TRBV5-1
CDR3 protein: CASSLAGLAGQETQYF

clone size: -
V gene: TRBV11-3
CDR3 protein: CASSLGPGSPLHF

clone size: -
V gene: TRBV10-2
CDR3 protein: CASSEPTVGRVTF

clone size: -
V gene: TRBV18
CDR3 protein: CASSPPAARSYEQYF

clone size: -
V gene: TRBV28
CDR3 protein: CASSSASGEATDTQYF

clone size: -
V gene: TRBV7-2
CDR3 protein: CASSSSSGGGLYEQYF

clone size: once
V gene: TRBV14
CDR3 protein: CASSQGRRENTEAFF

clone size: -
V gene: TRBV27
CDR3 protein: CASSFETSGVNEQFF

clone size: few
V gene: TRBV9
CDR3 protein: CASSEQGSTEAFF

clone size: -
V gene: TRBV6-5
CDR3 protein: CASSSPYEQYF

clone size: -
V gene: TRBV5-1
CDR3 protein: CASSQVGTSGELFF

clone size: -
V gene: TRBV15
CDR3 protein: CATSRGQGQNKAFF

clone size: -
V gene: TRBV5-6
CDR3 protein: CASSLAGWGTGELFF

clone size: -
V gene: TRBV11-2
CDR3 protein: CASSLVRGSYEQYF

clone size: medium-sized
V gene: TRBV11-2
CDR3 protein: CASSGTELNYGYTF

clone size: -
V gene: TRBV7-3
CDR3 protein: CASSLNRRTEAFF

clone size: -
V gene: TRBV30
CDR3 protein: CAGQQAEAFF

clone size: -
V gene: TRBV18
CDR3 protein: CASRQGSDTQYF

clone size: -
V gene: TRBV28
CDR3 protein: CASSLGDREWVETQYF